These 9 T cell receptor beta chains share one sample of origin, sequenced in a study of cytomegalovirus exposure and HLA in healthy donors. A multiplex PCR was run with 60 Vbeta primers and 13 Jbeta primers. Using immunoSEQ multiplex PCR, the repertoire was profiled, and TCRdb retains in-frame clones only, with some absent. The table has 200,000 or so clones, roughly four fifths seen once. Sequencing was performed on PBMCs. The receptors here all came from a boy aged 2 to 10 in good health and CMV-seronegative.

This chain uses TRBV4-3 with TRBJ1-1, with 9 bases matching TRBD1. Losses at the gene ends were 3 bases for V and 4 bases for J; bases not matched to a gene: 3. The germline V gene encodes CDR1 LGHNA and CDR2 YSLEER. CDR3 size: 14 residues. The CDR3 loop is CASSHGTGSTEAFF. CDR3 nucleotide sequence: TGCGCCAGCAGCCACGGGACAGGGAGCACTGAAGCTTTCTTT.

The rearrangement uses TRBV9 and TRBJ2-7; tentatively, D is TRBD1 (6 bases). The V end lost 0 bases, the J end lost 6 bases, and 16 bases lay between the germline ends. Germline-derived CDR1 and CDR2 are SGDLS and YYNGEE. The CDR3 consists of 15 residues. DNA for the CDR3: TGTGCCAGCAGCGTAGATGGGTCAAGGGGGATCGAGCAGTACTTC. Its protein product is CASSVDGSRGIEQYF.

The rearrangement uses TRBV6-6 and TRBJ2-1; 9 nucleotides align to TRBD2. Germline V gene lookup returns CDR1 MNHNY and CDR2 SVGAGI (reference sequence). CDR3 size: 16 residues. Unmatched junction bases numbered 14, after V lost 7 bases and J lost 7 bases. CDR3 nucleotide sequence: TGTGCCAGCACGCACCCAGGACTAGCGTCCCAGAATGAGCAGTTCTTC. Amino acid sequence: CASTHPGLASQNEQFF.

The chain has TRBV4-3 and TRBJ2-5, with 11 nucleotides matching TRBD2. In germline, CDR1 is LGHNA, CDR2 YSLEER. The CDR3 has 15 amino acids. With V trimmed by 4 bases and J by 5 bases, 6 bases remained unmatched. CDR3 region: CASSPSGGPVETQYF. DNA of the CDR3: TGCGCCAGCAGCCCTAGCGGGGGGCCTGTGGAGACCCAGTACTTC.

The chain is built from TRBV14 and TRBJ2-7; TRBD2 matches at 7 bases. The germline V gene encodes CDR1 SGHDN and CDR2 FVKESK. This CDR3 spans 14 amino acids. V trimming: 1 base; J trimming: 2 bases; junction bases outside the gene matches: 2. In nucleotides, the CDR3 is TGTGCCAGCAGCCAAGTGGGAGGGACCTACGAGCAGTACTTC. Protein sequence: CASSQVGGTYEQYF.

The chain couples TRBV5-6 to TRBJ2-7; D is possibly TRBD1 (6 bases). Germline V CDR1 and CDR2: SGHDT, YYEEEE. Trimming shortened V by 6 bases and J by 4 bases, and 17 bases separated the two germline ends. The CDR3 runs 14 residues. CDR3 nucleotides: TGTGCCAGCACCTCCGGGACACTTTTTTACGAGCAGTACTTC. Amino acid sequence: CASTSGTLFYEQYF. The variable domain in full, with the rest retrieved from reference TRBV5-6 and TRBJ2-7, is DAGVTQSPTHLIKTRGQQVTLRCSPKSGHDTVSWYQQALGQGPQFIFQYYEEEERQRGNFPDRFSGHQFPNYSSELNVNALLLGDSALYLCASTSGTLFYEQYFGPGTRLTVT.

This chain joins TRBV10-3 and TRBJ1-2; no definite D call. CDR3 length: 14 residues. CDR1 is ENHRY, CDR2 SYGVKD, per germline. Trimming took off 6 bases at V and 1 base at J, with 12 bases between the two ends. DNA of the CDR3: TGTGCCATCAGGACCTCTAGTCTTAACTATGGCTACACCTTC. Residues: CAIRTSSLNYGYTF.

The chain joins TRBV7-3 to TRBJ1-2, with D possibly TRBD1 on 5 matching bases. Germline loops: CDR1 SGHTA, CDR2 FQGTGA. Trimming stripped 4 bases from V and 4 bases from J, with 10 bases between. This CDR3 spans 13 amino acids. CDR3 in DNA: TGTGCCAGCAGCTCCGGACACGGCTATGGCTACACCTTC. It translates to CASSSGHGYGYTF.

The CDR3 DNA follows: TGTGCCAGCAGTTTCACTGGAATCCGGGACAGTTTTTACGAGCAGTACTTC. Translated: CASSFTGIRDSFYEQYF. The chain links TRBV21-1 to TRBJ2-7; TRBD1, as called in the table, went unchecked against the DNA. TRBV21-1 is shown as a pseudogene. The CDR3 contains 17 residues.